This T cell receptor (beta chain) was sequenced for a study of blood T cell repertoires in COVID-19. Repertoires were generated with immunoSEQ multiplex PCR, while TCRdb's copy carries only in-frame clones and drops some. The sample yields 200,000 to 300,000 clones, about nine tenths seen once. The TCR comes from a man aged 60 to 69 who had recovered from COVID-19. Sequenced input: peripheral blood.

Written as DNA, the CDR3 is TGTGCCAGCAGTCCACCGGGCCCCCTCCGGGACAAGCAGTTCTTC. Protein sequence: CASSPPGPLRDKQFF. The rearrangement joins TRBV6-5 to TRBJ2-1; tentative D call: TRBD1 (6 bases). The germline V and J ends were trimmed by 5 bases and 11 bases, with 22 bases remaining between them. The CDR3 is 15 amino acids. Per germline, CDR1 MNHEY and CDR2 SVGAGI.